This T cell receptor beta chain appears in the sequencing data of a study of blood T cell repertoires in COVID-19. Profiled with immunoSEQ multiplex PCR; TCRdb holds only in-frame clones, not every one. This sample has more than 200,000 clones, with about four fifths found just once. This receptor was taken from an elderly woman with acute or convalescent COVID-19. The sequenced material came from peripheral blood.

The CDR3 here is CATRSGGTSDTQYF. Written as DNA, the CDR3 is TGTGCCACCAGAAGCGGGGGCACGTCAGATACGCAGTATTTT. The rearrangement joins TRBV2 to TRBJ2-3; 8 bases fit TRBD2. V gave up 10 bases and J gave up 4 bases; unmatched junction bases: 10. The germline gives CDR1 SNHLY, CDR2 FYNNEI. The CDR3 sequence is 14 residues long.